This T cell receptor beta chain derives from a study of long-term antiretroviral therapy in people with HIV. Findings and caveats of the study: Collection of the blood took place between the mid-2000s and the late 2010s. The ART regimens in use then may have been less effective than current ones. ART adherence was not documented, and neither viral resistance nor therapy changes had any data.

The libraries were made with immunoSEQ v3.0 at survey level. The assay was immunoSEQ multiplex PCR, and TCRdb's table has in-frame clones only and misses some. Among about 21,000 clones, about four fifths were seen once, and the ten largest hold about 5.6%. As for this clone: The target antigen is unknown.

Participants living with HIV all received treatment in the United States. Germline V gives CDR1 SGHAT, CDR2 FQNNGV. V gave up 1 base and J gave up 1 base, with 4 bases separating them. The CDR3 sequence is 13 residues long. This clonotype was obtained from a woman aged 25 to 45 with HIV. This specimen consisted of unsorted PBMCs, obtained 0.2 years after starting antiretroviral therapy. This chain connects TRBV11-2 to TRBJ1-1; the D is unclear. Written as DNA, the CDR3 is TGTGCCAGCAGCTTAGTCGGGAACACTGAAGCTTTCTTT. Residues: CASSLVGNTEAFF. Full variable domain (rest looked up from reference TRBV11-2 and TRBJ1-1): EAGVAQSPRYKIIEKRQSVAFWCNPISGHATLYWYQQILGQGPKLLIQFQNNGVVDDSQLPKDRFSAERLKGVDSTLKIQPAKLEDSAVYLCASSLVGNTEAFFGQGTRLTVV.